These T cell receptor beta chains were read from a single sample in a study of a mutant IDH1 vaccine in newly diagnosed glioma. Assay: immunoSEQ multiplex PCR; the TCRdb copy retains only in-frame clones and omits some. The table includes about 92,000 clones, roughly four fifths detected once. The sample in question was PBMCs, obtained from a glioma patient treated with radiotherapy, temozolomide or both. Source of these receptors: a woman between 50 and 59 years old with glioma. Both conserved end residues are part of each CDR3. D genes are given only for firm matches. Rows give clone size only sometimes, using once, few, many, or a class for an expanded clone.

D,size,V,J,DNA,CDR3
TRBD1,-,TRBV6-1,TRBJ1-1,TGTGCCAGCAGTGAGGACAGGGACACTGAAGCTTTCTTT,CASSEDRDTEAFF
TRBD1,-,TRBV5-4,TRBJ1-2,TGTGCCAGCAGCATTAGGACAGGGGGTAGCTATGGCTACACCTTC,CASSIRTGGSYGYTF
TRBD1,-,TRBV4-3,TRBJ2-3,TGCGCCAGCAGCCAAAGGGCCTGGACAGGGAAAGGAGCAGATACGCAGTATTTT,CASSQRAWTGKGADTQYF
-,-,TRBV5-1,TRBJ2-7,TGCGCCAGCAGCTCGCTAGAGGGGCGAGGCTCCTACGAGCAGTACTTC,CASSSLEGRGSYEQYF
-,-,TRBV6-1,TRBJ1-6,TGTGCCAGTGTTGCGGGCCCCTATAATTCACCCCTCCACTTT,CASVAGPYNSPLHF
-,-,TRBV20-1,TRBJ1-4,TGTGGGGGACCCTCGAACGAAAAACTGTTTTTT,CGGPSNEKLFF
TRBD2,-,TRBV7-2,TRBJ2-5,TGTGCCATCTGGGGGGGGAAAGAGACCCAGTACTTC,CAIWGGKETQYF
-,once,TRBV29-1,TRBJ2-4,TGCAGCGTTGGCCCAAGTCCCCGACAGCTAGCCAAAAACATTCAGTACTTC,CSVGPSPRQLAKNIQYF
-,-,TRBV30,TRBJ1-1,TGTGCCTGGAGTGTTGGGGGGGCGATGAACACTGAAGCTTTCTTT,CAWSVGGAMNTEAFF
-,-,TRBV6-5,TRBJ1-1,TGTGCCAGCAGTTACTGGCAGAACACTGAAGCTTTCTTT,CASSYWQNTEAFF
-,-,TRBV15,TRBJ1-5,TGTGCCACCAGCAGAGATTCAGGACCCAAGCAGCCCCAGCATTTT,CATSRDSGPKQPQHF
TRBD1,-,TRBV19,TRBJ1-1,TGTGCCAGTAGTACGCGGACAGGGGGCCGGTCCACTGAAGCTTTCTTT,CASSTRTGGRSTEAFF
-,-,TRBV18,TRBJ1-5,TGTGCCAGCTCACCAATTCGGGGAGGGAATCAGCCCCAGCATTTT,CASSPIRGGNQPQHF
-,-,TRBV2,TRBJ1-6,TGTGCCACCGCGGGCTCCTATAATTCACCCCTCCACTTT,CATAGSYNSPLHF
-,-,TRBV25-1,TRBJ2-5,TGTGCCAGCAGTGACCAGCGGGTCGAAGAGACCCAGTACTTC,CASSDQRVEETQYF
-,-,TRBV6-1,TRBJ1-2,TGTGCCAGCAGTGAAGTTGGCGGAAACTATGGCTACACCTTC,CASSEVGGNYGYTF
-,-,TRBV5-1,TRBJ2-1,TGCGCCAGCAGCTCCCGGGACACCGCCTACAATGAGCAGTTCTTC,CASSSRDTAYNEQFF
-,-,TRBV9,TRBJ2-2,TGTGCCAGCAGCGTAGGAGGGGGGCACACCGGGGAGCTGTTTTTT,CASSVGGGHTGELFF
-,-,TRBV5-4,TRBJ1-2,TGTGCCAGCAGCCCTGGGTGGGGAAGGGGCGGCTACACCTTC,CASSPGWGRGGYTF
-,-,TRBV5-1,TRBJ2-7,TGCGCCAGCAGCTTAGGACAGAGCTCCTACGAGCAGTACTTC,CASSLGQSSYEQYF
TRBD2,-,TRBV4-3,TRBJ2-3,TGCGCCAGCAGCCAAGGACTAGCGGGGACCGATACGCAGTATTTT,CASSQGLAGTDTQYF
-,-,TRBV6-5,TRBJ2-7,TGTGCCAGCAGTGGCCCCCATAAAGGCTCCTACGAGCAGTACTTC,CASSGPHKGSYEQYF
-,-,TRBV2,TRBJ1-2,TGTGCCAGCGGGCTTTGGGAGAGGGGCTACACCTTC,CASGLWERGYTF
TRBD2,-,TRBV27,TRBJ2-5,TGTGCCAGCAGTTTGGGTGTTAGCGGGGGTTTACAAGAGACCCAGTACTTC,CASSLGVSGGLQETQYF
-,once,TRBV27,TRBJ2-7,TGTGCCAGCAGCCCAGGTATGGCTTACGAGCAGTACTTC,CASSPGMAYEQYF
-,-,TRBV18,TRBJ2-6,TGTGCCAGCTCTCAGGGTTCTGGGGCCAACGTCCTGACTTTC,CASSQGSGANVLTF
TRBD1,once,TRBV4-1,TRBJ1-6,TGCGCCAGCAGCCAACAAGGCCAAATGACAGGGGCTAGTAATTCACCCCTCCACTTT,CASSQQGQMTGASNSPLHF
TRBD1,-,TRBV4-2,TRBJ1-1,TGTGCCAGCAGCCGCTACCCCCGGGACAGGGAACCCCCTGAAGCTTTCTTT,CASSRYPRDREPPEAFF
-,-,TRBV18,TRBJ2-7,TGTGCCAGCTCACCCCCCTCTTTGTATTACGAGCAGTACTTC,CASSPPSLYYEQYF
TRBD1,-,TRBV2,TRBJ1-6,TGTGCCAGCAGGGGGACAGCGAGCTCCTATAATTCACCCCTCCACTTT,CASRGTASSYNSPLHF
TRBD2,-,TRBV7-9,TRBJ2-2,TGTGCCAGCAGCTCGAGGATGGGACTAGCGGTACTCAACGGGGAGCTGTTTTTT,CASSSRMGLAVLNGELFF
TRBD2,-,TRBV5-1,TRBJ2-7,TGCGCCAGCAGCCTTTCAGCGGGGGGGCTCTACGAGCAGTACTTC,CASSLSAGGLYEQYF
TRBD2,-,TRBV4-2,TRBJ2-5,TGTGCCAGCAGCCAAGATCGCGGGGGGGAAGAGACCCAGTACTTC,CASSQDRGGEETQYF
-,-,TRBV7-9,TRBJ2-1,TGTGCCAGCAGCTTAAGGGGTACTGAGCAGTTCTTC,CASSLRGTEQFF